The rows below give T cell receptor beta chains drawn from one sample of a study of CD8 T cells in ankylosing spondylitis. Each CDR3 protein gets one entry after TCRdb re-called the 5' RACE reads with MiXCR. This table has under 450,000 distinct CDR3 sequences, 20% appearing once. Source material: blood, either unsorted or a sorted T cell fraction (not recorded which). These TCRs come from a male donor with ankylosing spondylitis or in good health (not recorded which). The CDR3 runs from the conserved cysteine through the conserved F or W. A D gene is named only where the DNA matches it firmly. Clone size, where shown, is once, few, many, or a class for clones that have expanded.

CASRGVYQETQYF | TGTGCCAGCAGAGGGGTGTACCAAGAGACCCAGTACTTC | TRBJ2-5 | few | - | TRBV12-3/TRBV12-4
CASSTPDYHQETQYF | TGTGCCAGCAGCACCCCGGACTACCACCAAGAGACCCAGTACTTC | TRBJ2-5 | few | - | TRBV7-9
CASSAGTAEAFF | TGCGCCAGCAGTGCCGGGACAGCTGAAGCTTTCTTT | TRBJ1-1 | - | TRBD1 | TRBV10-1
CASSFNTIWDTQYF | TGTGCCAGCAGCTTCAATACCATCTGGGATACGCAGTATTTT | TRBJ2-3 | few | - | TRBV5-6
CAGGSGNTIYF | TGCGCGGGGGGATCTGGAAACACCATATATTTT | TRBJ1-3 | - | - | TRBV12-3/TRBV12-4
CASSPRGSQGPEETQYF | TGTGCCAGCAGCCCCCGGGGCAGCCAAGGCCCTGAAGAGACCCAGTACTTC | TRBJ2-5 | few | - | TRBV7-9
CASGPSGGYEQYF | TGTGCCAGCGGCCCGTCCGGGGGTTACGAGCAGTACTTC | TRBJ2-7 | - | - | TRBV5-5
CANSPPRSVSTDTQYF | TGTGCCAACAGCCCCCCCAGGAGCGTCAGCACAGATACGCAGTATTTT | TRBJ2-3 | - | - | TRBV7-6
CASSLRGGVMYEQYF | TGTGCCAGCAGTTTAAGAGGGGGGGTTATGTACGAGCAGTACTTC | TRBJ2-7 | - | - | TRBV27
CASSQGRRTEAFF | TGTGCCAGCAGCCAAGGCAGGAGAACTGAAGCTTTCTTT | TRBJ1-1 | - | - | TRBV3-1
CASSVGTSAIETQYF | TGTGCCAGCAGCGTCGGGACAAGTGCTATAGAGACCCAGTACTTC | TRBJ2-5 | - | - | TRBV9
CASSSGTAEAFF | TGTGCCAGCAGCTCAGGGACAGCTGAAGCTTTCTTT | TRBJ1-1 | - | TRBD1 | TRBV7-9
CASSHETLICEQYF | TGTGCCAGCAGCCACGAAACCTTGATTTGCGAGCAGTACTTC | TRBJ2-7 | - | - | TRBV4-2
CASSSPGEDRNLYEQYF | TGTGCCAGCAGTTCCCCCGGGGAGGACAGAAACCTCTACGAGCAGTACTTC | TRBJ2-7 | few | - | TRBV2
CASGAGADTQYF | TGTGCCAGCGGGGCCGGGGCAGATACGCAGTATTTT | TRBJ2-3 | few | - | TRBV12-3/TRBV12-4
CSASVPPRIDYGYTF | TGCAGTGCTAGTGTCCCTCCCCGTATAGACTATGGCTACACCTTC | TRBJ1-2 | few | - | TRBV20-1
CASSLYEGDGYTF | TGTGCCAGCAGTTTATATGAGGGGGATGGCTACACCTTC | TRBJ1-2 | few | - | TRBV12-3/TRBV12-4
CASSLGTSGPDTQYF | TGTGCCAGCAGCCTCGGGACTAGCGGGCCCGATACGCAGTATTTT | TRBJ2-3 | - | TRBD2 | TRBV7-2
CASSILDTAYNEQFF | TGTGCCAGTAGTATTCTGGACACAGCATACAATGAGCAGTTCTTC | TRBJ2-1 | few | - | TRBV19
CASSLWTSQETQYF | TGCGCCAGCAGCTTGTGGACTAGCCAAGAGACCCAGTACTTC | TRBJ2-5 | few | TRBD2 | TRBV5-1
CASIGDNGNTIYF | TGTGCCAGCATAGGAGACAATGGAAACACCATATATTTT | TRBJ1-3 | - | - | TRBV12-3/TRBV12-4
CASSQEVRTSYEQYF | TGCGCCAGCAGCCAAGAAGTCAGAACCTCCTACGAGCAGTACTTC | TRBJ2-7 | - | - | TRBV4-1
CAISDLTYNEQFF | TGTGCCATCAGTGACCTAACGTACAATGAGCAGTTCTTC | TRBJ2-1 | - | - | TRBV10-3
CSARDLTTLPYEQYF | TGCAGTGCTAGAGATCTTACCACACTCCCCTACGAGCAGTACTTC | TRBJ2-7 | - | - | TRBV20-1
CASTKGTDTQYF | TGTGCCAGCACGAAGGGCACAGATACGCAGTATTTT | TRBJ2-3 | - | - | TRBV7-9
CASSRNNQPQHF | TGTGCCAGCAGTCGGAATAATCAGCCCCAGCATTTT | TRBJ1-5 | many | - | TRBV12-3/TRBV12-4
CASSLRDVYEQYF | TGTGCCAGCAGCTTACGTGATGTCTACGAGCAGTACTTC | TRBJ2-7 | - | - | TRBV7-9
CSARDIGKGPTVEQYF | TGCAGTGCTAGAGATATAGGGAAGGGGCCGACGGTTGAGCAGTACTTC | TRBJ2-7 | - | - | TRBV20-1
CSVVGWRGGIQETQYF | TGCAGCGTTGTAGGCTGGAGGGGTGGCATCCAAGAGACCCAGTACTTC | TRBJ2-5 | - | - | TRBV29-1
CSASTGTFIYEQYF | TGCAGTGCTTCCACAGGGACCTTCATCTACGAGCAGTACTTC | TRBJ2-7 | many | - | TRBV20-1
CASSPGTGNNYEQYF | TGTGCCAGCAGTCCCGGGACAGGGAATAACTACGAGCAGTACTTC | TRBJ2-7 | few | TRBD1 | TRBV28
CASSLSWGTGELFF | TGTGCCAGCAGTTTATCGTGGGGCACCGGGGAGCTGTTTTTT | TRBJ2-2 | few | - | TRBV12-3/TRBV12-4
CAWSVFYAEAFF | TGTGCCTGGAGTGTGTTCTACGCTGAAGCTTTCTTT | TRBJ1-1 | few | - | TRBV30
CSATSSSLAHEQYF | TGCAGTGCTACGTCTTCCAGCTTAGCCCACGAGCAGTACTTC | TRBJ2-7 | few | - | TRBV20-1
CASSRGGTGNTEAFF | TGCGCCAGCAGCCGAGGGGGGACAGGGAACACTGAAGCTTTCTTT | TRBJ1-1 | - | TRBD1 | TRBV4-1
CASRSNRGHQETQYF | TGTGCCAGCAGGTCCAACAGGGGGCATCAAGAGACCCAGTACTTC | TRBJ2-5 | few | TRBD1 | TRBV12-3/TRBV12-4